Listed below are T cell receptor beta chains from one sample, sequenced in a study of cytomegalovirus exposure and HLA in healthy donors. Method: immunoSEQ multiplex PCR; TCRdb's copy keeps in-frame clones and lacks some. The data hold around 130,000 clones, with 50% to 80% observed a single time. Sequenced material: PBMCs. Receptors originate from a woman in her thirties or forties in good health and CMV-seropositive. Both conserved end residues are trimmed from each CDR3. Fields, in order: J gene, clone size, V gene, CDR3 protein. Clone size is not always given. Where it is, it says once, few, many or a class for expanded clones.

>TRBJ2-7|few|TRBV7-9
ASRSTGASYEQY
>TRBJ1-1|-|TRBV10-1
ASSDHRVPGTEAF
>TRBJ1-1|-|TRBV7-9
SSSSTTPLRDMNTEAF
>TRBJ2-7|-|TRBV7-2
ASSLAPGVSWYEQY
>TRBJ2-5|-|TRBV7-6
ASSLAAETQY
>TRBJ2-7|-|TRBV11-3
ASSPPGTVYEQY
>TRBJ2-2|few|TRBV6-5
ASSAGTGATGELF
>TRBJ2-7|-|TRBV5-4
ASSLDGGSYEQY
>TRBJ1-1|-|TRBV7-6
ASSRGGELTEAF
>TRBJ2-3|-|TRBV29-1
SVKGLADYTDTQY
>TRBJ2-5|-|TRBV5-4
ASSRTGQGISQETQY
>TRBJ2-7|few|TRBV28
ASSNRVEEQY
>TRBJ1-4|-|TRBV5-1
ASSLLAGRNEKLF
>TRBJ1-3|-|TRBV5-1
ASSLGETRNTIY
>TRBJ1-2|-|TRBV7-9
ASSLGDFEAGYT
>TRBJ2-1|few|TRBV5-5
ASKESANEQF
>TRBJ1-1|once|TRBV7-8
ASSLENFSEAF
>TRBJ2-1|-|TRBV5-1
ASSLYGTSYNEQF
>TRBJ1-4|-|TRBV25-1
ASSEPGVGKLF
>TRBJ1-5|-|TRBV7-9
ASSLVDQPQH
>TRBJ1-2|few|TRBV5-6
ASSFRDTYYYGYT
>TRBJ2-2|-|TRBV12-5
ASGPWTVYANTGELF
>TRBJ2-7|-|TRBV6-5
ASSSLGQIYHEQY
>TRBJ2-7|few|TRBV7-8
ASSPSLGAGGEQY
>TRBJ2-5|-|TRBV5-1
ASSYGQGETQY
>TRBJ2-2|-|TRBV28
ASRGIAGVALNTGELF
>TRBJ2-7|few|TRBV11-2
ASSLGLAGYEQY
>TRBJ1-2|-|TRBV19
ASSIGHLSNYGYT
>TRBJ1-5|-|TRBV6-6
ASSSQGDQPQH
>TRBJ2-7|-|TRBV9
ASSVGDSDHYEQY
>TRBJ1-3|few|TRBV28
ASSSGQGLRNTIY
>TRBJ1-3|-|TRBV28
ASSSQGTAGNTIY
>TRBJ2-7|few|TRBV28
ASSPAEALLYEQY
>TRBJ1-2|few|TRBV5-1
ASTPPGLNYGYT
>TRBJ1-1|-|TRBV5-1
ASSLTGANTEAF
>TRBJ1-6|-|TRBV9
ASSGNRGSPLH
>TRBJ2-6|few|TRBV6-5
ATETESSGANVLT
>TRBJ2-7|few|TRBV29-1
SALPGQGAYEQY
>TRBJ2-7|-|TRBV29-1
SFGGVSWDSSYEQY
>TRBJ2-3|-|TRBV5-1
ASSPLDGGRPDTQY
>TRBJ2-3|-|TRBV29-1
SVSISSADTQY
>TRBJ2-3|-|TRBV18
ASSPGQTTDTQY